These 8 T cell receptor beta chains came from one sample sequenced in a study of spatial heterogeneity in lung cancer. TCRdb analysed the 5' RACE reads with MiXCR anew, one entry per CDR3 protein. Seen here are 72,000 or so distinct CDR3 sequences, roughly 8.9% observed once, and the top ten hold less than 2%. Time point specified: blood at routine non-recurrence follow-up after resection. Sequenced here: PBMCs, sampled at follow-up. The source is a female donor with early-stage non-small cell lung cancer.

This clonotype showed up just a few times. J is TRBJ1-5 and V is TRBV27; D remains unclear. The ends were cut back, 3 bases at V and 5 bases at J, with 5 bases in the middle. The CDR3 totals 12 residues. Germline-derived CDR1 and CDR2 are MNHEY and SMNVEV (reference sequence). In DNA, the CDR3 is TGTGCCAGCAGTTTTGTCGATCAGCCCCAGCATTTT. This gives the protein CASSFVDQPQHF.

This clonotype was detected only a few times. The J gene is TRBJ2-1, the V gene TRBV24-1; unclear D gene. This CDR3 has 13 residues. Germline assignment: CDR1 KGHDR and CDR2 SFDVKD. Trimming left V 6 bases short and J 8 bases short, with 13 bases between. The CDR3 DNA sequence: TGTGCCACCAGTATGGCTCCATCCTATGAGCAGTTCTTC. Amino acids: CATSMAPSYEQFF.

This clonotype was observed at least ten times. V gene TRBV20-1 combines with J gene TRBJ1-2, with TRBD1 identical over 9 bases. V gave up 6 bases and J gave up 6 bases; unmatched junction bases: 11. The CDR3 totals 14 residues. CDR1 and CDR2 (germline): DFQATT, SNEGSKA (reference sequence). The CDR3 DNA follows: TGCAGTGCAACAGACAGGGGGATCACGGATGGCTACACCTTC. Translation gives CSATDRGITDGYTF.

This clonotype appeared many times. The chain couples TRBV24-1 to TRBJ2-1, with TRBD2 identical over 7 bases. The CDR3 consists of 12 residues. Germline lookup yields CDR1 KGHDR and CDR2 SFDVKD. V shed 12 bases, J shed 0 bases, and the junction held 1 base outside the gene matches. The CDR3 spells CASGGSYNEQFF. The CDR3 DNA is TGTGCCTCGGGGGGCTCCTACAATGAGCAGTTCTTC.

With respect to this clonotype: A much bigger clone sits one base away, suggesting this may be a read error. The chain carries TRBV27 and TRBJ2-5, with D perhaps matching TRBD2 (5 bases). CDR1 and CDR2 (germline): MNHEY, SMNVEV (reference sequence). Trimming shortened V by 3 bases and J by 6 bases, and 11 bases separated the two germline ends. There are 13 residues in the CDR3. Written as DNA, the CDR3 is TGTGCCAGCAGTTTGAGGTTGACTAAGACCCAGTACTTC. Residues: CASSLRLTKTQYF.

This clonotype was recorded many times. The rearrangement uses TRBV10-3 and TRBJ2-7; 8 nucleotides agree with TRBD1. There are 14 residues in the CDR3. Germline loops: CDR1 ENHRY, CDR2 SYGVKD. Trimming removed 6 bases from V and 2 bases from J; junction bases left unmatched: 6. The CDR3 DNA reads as TGTGCCATCAGAGCCGGGACAGGAGCCTACGAGCAGTACTTC. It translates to CAIRAGTGAYEQYF.

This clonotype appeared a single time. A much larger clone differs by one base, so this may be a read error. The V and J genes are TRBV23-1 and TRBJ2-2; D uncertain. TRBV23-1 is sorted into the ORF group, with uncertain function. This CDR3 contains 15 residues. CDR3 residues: CASPGVAANSGELFF. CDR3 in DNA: TGCGCCAGCCCTGGGGTAGCAGCGAACTCCGGGGAGCTGTTTTTT.

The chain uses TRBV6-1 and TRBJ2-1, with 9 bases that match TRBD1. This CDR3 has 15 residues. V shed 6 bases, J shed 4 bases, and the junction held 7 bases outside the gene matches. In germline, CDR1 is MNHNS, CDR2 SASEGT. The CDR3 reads CASSGTGRSYNEQFF. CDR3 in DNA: TGTGCCAGCAGCGGGACAGGGCGCTCTTACAATGAGCAGTTCTTC.